This T cell receptor (beta chain) was recovered during a study of OX40 agonist ivuxolimab in advanced cancers. CDR1 and CDR2 from the germline V gene are SGHRS and YFSETQ. V was pared by 1 base and J by 5 bases, with 15 bases between. The CDR3 consists of 15 residues. Repertoires were generated with immunoSEQ multiplex PCR, while TCRdb's copy carries only in-frame clones and drops some. The sample consists of fewer than 100,000 clones, about 90% of them appearing once. This clone has only one observation. This clonotype was sampled from an adult with an advanced solid tumor such as melanoma, head and neck, liver or kidney cancer. The chain carries TRBV5-1 and TRBJ1-1; D unresolved. The sequencing here drew on CD4+ or CD8+ T cells sorted from blood, taken in a trial of the OX40 agonist ivuxolimab. The CDR3, as DNA: TGCGCCAGCAGCTTGTTGGCAAACCCGAGTACTGAAGCTTTCTTT. Translation: CASSLLANPSTEAFF.